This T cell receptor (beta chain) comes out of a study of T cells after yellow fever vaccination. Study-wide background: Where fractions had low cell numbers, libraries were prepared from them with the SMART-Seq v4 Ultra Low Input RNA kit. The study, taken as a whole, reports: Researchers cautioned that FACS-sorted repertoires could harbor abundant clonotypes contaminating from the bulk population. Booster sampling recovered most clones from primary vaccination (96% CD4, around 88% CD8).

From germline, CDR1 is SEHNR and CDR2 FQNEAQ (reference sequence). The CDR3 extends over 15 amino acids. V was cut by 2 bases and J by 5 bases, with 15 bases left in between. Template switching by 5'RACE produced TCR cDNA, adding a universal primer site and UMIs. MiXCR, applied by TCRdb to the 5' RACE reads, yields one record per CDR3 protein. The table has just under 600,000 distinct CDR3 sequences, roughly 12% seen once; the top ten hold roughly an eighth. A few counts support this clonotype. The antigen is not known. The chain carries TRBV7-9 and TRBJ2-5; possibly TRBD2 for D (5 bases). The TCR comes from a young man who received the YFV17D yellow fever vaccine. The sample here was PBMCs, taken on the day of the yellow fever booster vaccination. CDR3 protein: CASSLQTLWRETQYF. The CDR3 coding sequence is TGTGCCAGCAGCTTACAAACCCTGTGGAGGGAGACCCAGTACTTC.